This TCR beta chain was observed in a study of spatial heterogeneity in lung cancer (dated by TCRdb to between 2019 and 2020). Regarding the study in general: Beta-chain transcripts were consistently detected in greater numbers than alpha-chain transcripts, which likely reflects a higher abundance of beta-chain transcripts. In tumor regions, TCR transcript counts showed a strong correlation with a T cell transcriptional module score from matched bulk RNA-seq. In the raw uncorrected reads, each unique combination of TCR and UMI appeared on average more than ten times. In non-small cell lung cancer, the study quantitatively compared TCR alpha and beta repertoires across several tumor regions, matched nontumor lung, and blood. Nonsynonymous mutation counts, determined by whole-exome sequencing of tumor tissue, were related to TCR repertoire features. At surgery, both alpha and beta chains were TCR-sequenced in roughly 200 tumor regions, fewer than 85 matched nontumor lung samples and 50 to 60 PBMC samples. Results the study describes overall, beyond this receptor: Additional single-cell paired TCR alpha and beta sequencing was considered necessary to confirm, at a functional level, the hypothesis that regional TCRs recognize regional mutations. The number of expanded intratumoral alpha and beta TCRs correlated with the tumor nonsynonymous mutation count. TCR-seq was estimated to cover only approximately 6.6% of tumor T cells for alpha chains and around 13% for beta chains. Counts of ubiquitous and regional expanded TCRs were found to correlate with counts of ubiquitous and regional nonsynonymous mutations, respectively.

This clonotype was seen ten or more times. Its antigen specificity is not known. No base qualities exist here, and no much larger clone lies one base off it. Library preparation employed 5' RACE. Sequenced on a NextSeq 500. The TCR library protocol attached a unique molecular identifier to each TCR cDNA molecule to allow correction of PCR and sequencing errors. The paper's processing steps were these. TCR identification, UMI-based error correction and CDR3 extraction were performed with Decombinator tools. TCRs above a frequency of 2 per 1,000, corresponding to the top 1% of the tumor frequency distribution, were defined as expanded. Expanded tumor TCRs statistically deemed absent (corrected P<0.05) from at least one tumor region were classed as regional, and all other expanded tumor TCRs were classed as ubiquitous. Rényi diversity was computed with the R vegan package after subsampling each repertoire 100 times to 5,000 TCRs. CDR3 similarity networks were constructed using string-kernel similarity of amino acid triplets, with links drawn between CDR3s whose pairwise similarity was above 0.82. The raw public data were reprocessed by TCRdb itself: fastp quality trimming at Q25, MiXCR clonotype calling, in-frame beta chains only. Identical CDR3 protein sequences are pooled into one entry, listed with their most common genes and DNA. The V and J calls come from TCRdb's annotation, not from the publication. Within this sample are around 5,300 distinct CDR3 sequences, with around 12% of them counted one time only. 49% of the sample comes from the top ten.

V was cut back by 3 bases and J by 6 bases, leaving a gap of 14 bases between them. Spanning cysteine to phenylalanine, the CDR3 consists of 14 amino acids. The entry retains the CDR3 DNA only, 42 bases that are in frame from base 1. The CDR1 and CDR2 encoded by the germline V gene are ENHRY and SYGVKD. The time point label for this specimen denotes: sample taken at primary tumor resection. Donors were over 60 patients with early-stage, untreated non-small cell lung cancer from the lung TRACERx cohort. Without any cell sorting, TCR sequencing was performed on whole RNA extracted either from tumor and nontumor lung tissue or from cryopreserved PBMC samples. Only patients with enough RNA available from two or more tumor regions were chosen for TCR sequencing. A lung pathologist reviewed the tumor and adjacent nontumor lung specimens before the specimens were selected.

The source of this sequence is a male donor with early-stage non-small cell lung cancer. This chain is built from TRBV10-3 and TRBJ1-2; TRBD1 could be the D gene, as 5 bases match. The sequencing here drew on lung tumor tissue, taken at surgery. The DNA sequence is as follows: TGTGCCATCAGTGAACCAGGGCTGTCGGATGGCTACACCTTC. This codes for CAISEPGLSDGYTF.